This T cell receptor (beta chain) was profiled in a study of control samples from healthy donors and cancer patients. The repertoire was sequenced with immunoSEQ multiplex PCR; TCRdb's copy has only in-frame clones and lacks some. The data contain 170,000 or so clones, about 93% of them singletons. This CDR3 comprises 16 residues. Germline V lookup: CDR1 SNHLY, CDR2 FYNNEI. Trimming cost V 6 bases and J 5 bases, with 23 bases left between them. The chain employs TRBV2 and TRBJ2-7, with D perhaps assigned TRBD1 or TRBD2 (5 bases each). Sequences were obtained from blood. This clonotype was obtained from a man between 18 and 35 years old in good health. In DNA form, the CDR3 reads TGTGCCAGCAGGAGGACGGGGCGGAGTTGGGTCAACGAGCAGTACTTC. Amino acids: CASRRTGRSWVNEQYF.